The entry that follows covers one T cell receptor (beta chain) sequence. Its antigen is still unknown. The data belong to a study of shared clonotypes between healthy human individuals. Whole-study results and caveats: Sampling was confined to blood; repertoires within tissues likely differ.

This table comes from immunoSEQ multiplex PCR, and its TCRdb copy is limited to in-frame clones, with some not included. In the table there are 100,000 to 130,000 clones, 68% of which are singletons. Donors comprised healthy HIV-negative adults lacking recent acute infections or vaccinations. Combination of CD45RO+ cells with CCR7-negative CD45RA+ TemRA cells was used for CD8 memory. The source of this sequence is a woman aged 30 to 39 in good health. Sequenced: memory CD8+ T cells sorted from blood. The subset was: CD45RO+ cells pooled with CCR7-negative TemRA cells.

Here the CDR3 DNA reads TGTGCCAGCAGCCCCTACCGAACAGGGGGCCTCTCTGGAAACACCATATATTTT. Encoded protein: CASSPYRTGGLSGNTIYF. The chain joins TRBV21-1 to TRBJ1-3; the D call TRBD1 from the table was never checked on the DNA. TRBV21-1 corresponds to a pseudogene. CDR3 length: 18 amino acids.